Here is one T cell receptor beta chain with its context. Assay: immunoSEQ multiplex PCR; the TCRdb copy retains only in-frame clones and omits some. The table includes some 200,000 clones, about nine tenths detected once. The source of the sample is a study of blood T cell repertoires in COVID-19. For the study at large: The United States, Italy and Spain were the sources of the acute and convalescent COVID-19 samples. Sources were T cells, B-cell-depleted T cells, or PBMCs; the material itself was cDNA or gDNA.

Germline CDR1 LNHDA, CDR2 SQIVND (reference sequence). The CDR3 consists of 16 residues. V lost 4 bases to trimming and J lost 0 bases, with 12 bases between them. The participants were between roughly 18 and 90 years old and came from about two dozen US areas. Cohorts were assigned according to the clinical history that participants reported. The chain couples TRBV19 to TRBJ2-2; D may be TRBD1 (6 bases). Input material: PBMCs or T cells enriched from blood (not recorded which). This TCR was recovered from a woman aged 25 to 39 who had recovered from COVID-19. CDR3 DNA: TGTGCCAGTAGTAGTCGGGACATTTCGAACACCGGGGAGCTGTTTTTT. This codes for CASSSRDISNTGELFF.